The rows below give T cell receptor beta chains drawn from one sample of a study of cytomegalovirus exposure and HLA in healthy donors. Sequencing was performed with immunoSEQ multiplex PCR; in TCRdb, only in-frame clones are kept and a portion is missing. The table shows more than 85,000 clones, with roughly three fifths occurring only once. Sequencing used PBMCs. Receptors were obtained from a woman aged 25 to 39 in good health and CMV-seronegative. Each CDR3 is given with its conserved first and last residue. A D gene is named only where the DNA matches it firmly. Only part of the rows carry a size: once, few, many, or a class if the clone is expanded.

v_gene,j_gene,abundance,d_gene,CDR3nt,CDR3aa
TRBV29-1,TRBJ1-4,-,TRBD1,TGCAGCGTTCGAACAGGGGGCCCGGATGAAAAACTGTTTTTT,CSVRTGGPDEKLFF
TRBV7-2,TRBJ1-5,-,-,TGTGCCAGCAGCTTAACTCGCAATCAGCCCCAGCATTTT,CASSLTRNQPQHF
TRBV6-1,TRBJ2-7,-,TRBD1,TGTGCCAGCAGGAAACAGGGGGCACCCTACGAGCAGTACTTC,CASRKQGAPYEQYF
TRBV7-6,TRBJ2-3,once,TRBD2,TGTGCCAGCAGCCTCGGACTAGCGGGGTCAGATACGCAGTATTTT,CASSLGLAGSDTQYF
TRBV4-1,TRBJ2-7,few,-,TGCGCCAGCAGCCCGACTGGGGACACCCACTACGAGCAGTACTTC,CASSPTGDTHYEQYF
TRBV15,TRBJ2-7,-,TRBD2,TGTGCCACCAGCAGAGCCCCAGCGGGAGACCGCGAGCAGTACTTC,CATSRAPAGDREQYF
TRBV6-4,TRBJ2-7,-,TRBD1,TGTGCCAGCAGTGACCGGGACAGGGGAGGCTACGAGCAGTACTTC,CASSDRDRGGYEQYF
TRBV7-2,TRBJ2-1,few,-,TGTGCCAGCAGCTTAGACCTCTGGCAGGGTAGGTACAATGAGCAGTTCTTC,CASSLDLWQGRYNEQFF
TRBV6-1,TRBJ1-4,-,-,TGTGCCAGCAGTGACACCCGCCCAGGAGAAAAACTGTTTTTT,CASSDTRPGEKLFF
TRBV5-1,TRBJ2-2,-,-,TGCGCCAGCAGCTTGCAGGGATGGGACACCGGGGAGCTGTTTTTT,CASSLQGWDTGELFF
TRBV14,TRBJ1-5,-,-,TGTGCCAGCAGCCAGGAGGTTGGCAGAATCCTTTATAGCAATCAGCCCCAGCATTTT,CASSQEVGRILYSNQPQHF
TRBV5-1,TRBJ2-1,-,TRBD1,TGCGCCAGCAGCCCGAGGGGGCTGTCCTACAATGAGCAGTTCTTC,CASSPRGLSYNEQFF
TRBV5-6,TRBJ1-6,-,-,TGTGCCAGCAGCTTGTCCACGGCAGGGAGGCCTTCACCCCTCCACTTT,CASSLSTAGRPSPLHF